This passage covers 27 T cell receptor beta chains from one sample sequenced in a study of cytomegalovirus exposure and HLA in healthy donors. PCR used 60 Vbeta primers and 13 Jbeta primers. Method: immunoSEQ multiplex PCR; TCRdb's copy keeps in-frame clones and lacks some. The table lists over 110,000 clones, around 79% of them singletons. Sample: PBMCs. The receptors were gathered from a woman in her 50s in good health and CMV-seropositive.

This rearrangement joins TRBV7-3 to TRBJ1-2, with TRBD1 as a possible D gene (6 bases). Trimming shortened V by 1 base and J by 6 bases, and 9 bases separated the two germline ends. CDR1 SGHTA and CDR2 FQGTGA come from the germline V gene. The CDR3 length is 13 residues. In DNA form, the CDR3 reads TGTGCCAGCAGCTTAAGGCAGGGGAATGGCTACACCTTC. Encoded protein: CASSLRQGNGYTF. Combining the CDR3 with reference TRBV7-3 and TRBJ1-2 gives the whole variable domain GAGVSQTPSNKVTEKGKYVELRCDPISGHTALYWYRQSLGQGPEFLIYFQGTGAADDSGLPNDRFFAVRPEGSVSTLKIQRTERGDSAVYLCASSLRQGNGYTFGSGTRLTVV.

The chain links TRBV5-1 to TRBJ1-1, with TRBD1 matching over 11 bases. Losses at the gene ends were 7 bases for V and 0 bases for J; bases not matched to a gene: 2. This CDR3 has 14 residues. Germline-derived CDR1 and CDR2 are SGHRS and YFSETQ. CDR3 nucleotide sequence: TGCGCCAGCCGGGGACAGGGGGTGAACACTGAAGCTTTCTTT. It specifies CASRGQGVNTEAFF.

The chain recombines TRBV19 with TRBJ1-5; 7 nucleotides agree with TRBD1. The germline V gene encodes CDR1 LNHDA and CDR2 SQIVND (reference sequence). This CDR3 contains 15 residues. V lost 0 bases and J lost 3; bases outside the gene matches: 2. Here the CDR3 DNA reads TGTGCCAGTAGTATAGAGGGACAGTACAATCAGCCCCAGCATTTT. The encoded protein is CASSIEGQYNQPQHF. Drawing the rest from reference TRBV19 and TRBJ1-5, the complete variable domain is DGGITQSPKYLFRKEGQNVTLSCEQNLNHDAMYWYRQDPGQGLRLIYYSQIVNDFQKGDIAEGYSVSREKKESFPLTVTSAQKNPTAFYLCASSIEGQYNQPQHFGDGTRLSIL.

The chain combines TRBV7-9 with TRBJ2-7; possible D gene TRBD1, 6 bases. The CDR3 has 14 residues. From germline, CDR1 is SEHNR and CDR2 FQNEAQ (reference sequence). Trimming took 3 bases from V and 5 from J, leaving 14 bases between them. CDR3 sequence reads: CASSLDQGSDEQYF. In DNA form, the CDR3 reads TGTGCCAGCAGCTTGGACCAGGGGTCAGACGAGCAGTACTTC.

This clone was detected a few times. The chain joins TRBV25-1 to TRBJ2-6; D possibly corresponds to TRBD2 (5 bases). CDR3 length equals 11 residues. Trimming cost V 8 bases and J 12 bases, with 11 bases left between them. Germline-derived CDR1 and CDR2 are MGHDK and SYGVNS. The CDR3 bases are TGTGCCAGCTACAGCGGTCGCGTCCTGACTTTC. It specifies CASYSGRVLTF.

The chain links TRBV13 to TRBJ2-5; 13 bases are a match to TRBD2. Germline V gene lookup returns CDR1 PRHDT and CDR2 FYEKMQ (reference sequence). Unmatched junction bases numbered 8, after V lost 5 bases and J lost 5 bases. The CDR3 contains 16 residues. As DNA, the CDR3 is TGTGCCAGCAGCCCGCGACTAGCGGGGGGCTGGGAGACCCAGTACTTC. It translates to CASSPRLAGGWETQYF.

The genes are TRBV7-2 and TRBJ1-4, with D maybe TRBD1 (6 bases). CDR1 SGHTA and CDR2 FQGNSA come from the germline V gene. V was cut by 5 bases and J by 6 bases, with 16 bases left in between. This CDR3 has 15 amino acids. The CDR3 spells CASSGRGGIYEKLFF. The CDR3 bases are TGTGCCAGCAGCGGAAGAGGGGGTATCTATGAAAAACTGTTTTTT.

The chain recombines TRBV7-2 with TRBJ2-2; 9 bases are shared with TRBD1. CDR3 length: 16 residues. V shed 5 bases, J shed 8 bases, and the junction held 12 bases outside the gene matches. Per the germline V gene, CDR1 is SGHTA and CDR2 is FQGNSA. The CDR3, as DNA: TGTGCCAGCAGCCCCCGGGACAGGGAGCTCTCTGGGGAGCTGTTTTTT. This translates into CASSPRDRELSGELFF.

The V gene is TRBV28, the J gene TRBJ2-7; 7 bases align to TRBD1. J lost 5 bases, V lost 5 bases, and 9 bases had no gene match. This CDR3 has 14 residues. Germline V gene sequence: CDR1 MDHEN, CDR2 SYDVKM. CDR3 coding DNA: TGTGCCAGCAGTACATACGGACAGGTTAACGAGCAGTACTTC. Protein product: CASSTYGQVNEQYF. Full variable domain (remainder filled in from reference TRBV28 and TRBJ2-7): DVKVTQSSRYLVKRTGEKVFLECVQDMDHENMFWYRQDPGLGLRLIYFSYDVKMKEKGDIPEGYSVSREKKERFSLILESASTNQTSMYLCASSTYGQVNEQYFGPGTRLTVT.

The rearrangement joins TRBV18 to TRBJ2-7, with TRBD1 identical over 8 bases. From germline, CDR1 is KGHSH and CDR2 LQKENI. The junction had 2 bases not matched to a gene; V was cut back by 3 bases and J by 1 base. CDR3 length: 14 residues. DNA for the CDR3: TGTGCCAGCTCACCGGACAGGGCTTCCTACGAGCAGTACTTC. Translated, it gives CASSPDRASYEQYF. The full variable domain, rest sourced from reference TRBV18 and TRBJ2-7, is NAGVMQNPRHLVRRRGQEARLRCSPMKGHSHVYWYRQLPEEGLKFMVYLQKENIIDESGMPKERFSAEFPKEGPSILRIQQVVRGDSAAYFCASSPDRASYEQYFGPGTRLTVT.

V is TRBV2 and J is TRBJ2-7, with 7 bases lining up with TRBD1. This CDR3 has 15 residues. CDR1 is SNHLY, CDR2 FYNNEI, per germline. V shed 0 bases, J shed 3 bases, and the junction held 5 bases outside the gene matches. The CDR3 protein is CASSEATGEFYEQYF. CDR3 coding DNA: TGTGCCAGCAGTGAAGCCACAGGGGAATTCTACGAGCAGTACTTC.

V is TRBV7-9 and J is TRBJ2-4, with D maybe TRBD2 (6 bases). CDR3 size: 14 residues. Germline CDR1 SEHNR, CDR2 FQNEAQ (reference sequence). V gave up 2 bases and J gave up 5 bases, with 10 bases separating them. DNA of the CDR3: TGTGCCAGCAGCTTACCCGGAGGGGAAAACATTCAGTACTTC. Translation gives CASSLPGGENIQYF.

This chain uses TRBV18 with TRBJ1-5; 9 bases map to TRBD1. This CDR3 has 17 amino acids. Germline values: CDR1 KGHSH, CDR2 LQKENI. J gave up 7 bases and V 6 bases, and 16 bases lay outside the gene matches. CDR3 in amino acids: CASSHSAGQGSEQPQHF. The CDR3 DNA reads as TGTGCCAGCTCGCACTCTGCGGGACAGGGATCGGAACAGCCCCAGCATTTT.

The rearrangement joins TRBV19 to TRBJ2-7, with D perhaps matching TRBD2 (7 bases). The CDR3 contains 14 residues. The germline CDR1 and CDR2 sequences are LNHDA and SQIVND (reference sequence). V gave up 1 base and J gave up 2 bases, with 9 bases separating them. The CDR3 here is CASSIGGGPYEQYF. Here the CDR3 DNA reads TGTGCCAGTAGTATAGGGGGGGGCCCCTACGAGCAGTACTTC. The complete variable domain, with remaining parts taken from reference TRBV19 and TRBJ2-7, reads DGGITQSPKYLFRKEGQNVTLSCEQNLNHDAMYWYRQDPGQGLRLIYYSQIVNDFQKGDIAEGYSVSREKKESFPLTVTSAQKNPTAFYLCASSIGGGPYEQYFGPGTRLTVT.

The chain couples TRBV6-6 to TRBJ2-1; D perhaps matches TRBD1 (8 bases). Trimming took off 5 bases at V and 4 bases at J, with 15 bases between the two ends. The CDR3 spans 15 residues. Germline V gives CDR1 MNHNY, CDR2 SVGAGI (reference sequence). This CDR3 is CASSNTGGGYNEQFF. CDR3 nucleotide sequence: TGTGCCAGCAGTAACACAGGGGGGGGATACAATGAGCAGTTCTTC.

The V call is TRBV21-1, the J call TRBJ1-1; the table's TRBD1 call for D was not verified on the DNA. TRBV21-1 is classified as a pseudogene. CDR3 length equals 16 residues. The CDR3 sequence: CASSRGQGLMNTEAFF. The CDR3 DNA reads TGTGCCAGCAGCAGAGGACAGGGCTTGATGAACACTGAAGCTTTCTTT.

The V gene is TRBV7-2, the J gene TRBJ1-5, with TRBD1 identical over 8 bases. V was clipped by 4 bases and J by 3 bases; unmatched bases: 5. The CDR3 consists of 15 residues. Germline CDR1 SGHTA, CDR2 FQGNSA. In DNA, the CDR3 is TGTGCCAGCAGCTCAAGACAGGGGAACAATCAGCCCCAGCATTTT. This gives the protein CASSSRQGNNQPQHF.

This clone came up a few times. The chain is built from TRBV28 and TRBJ2-2; tentative D call: TRBD2 (7 bases). This CDR3 is 15 amino acids long. Trimming stripped 3 bases from V and 6 bases from J, with 14 bases between. Germline V gene lookup returns CDR1 MDHEN and CDR2 SYDVKM. The CDR3 protein is CASSLGGARPGELFF. Written as DNA, the CDR3 is TGTGCCAGCAGTTTGGGGGGGGCGCGCCCCGGGGAGCTGTTTTTT.

This chain links TRBV7-9 with TRBJ1-4; possible D gene TRBD1, 5 bases. Deletions cut 5 bases from V and 5 bases from J, with 12 bases between. CDR1 is SEHNR and CDR2 is FQNEAQ in the germline V gene (reference sequence). There are 14 residues in the CDR3. The CDR3 protein is CASSRGTVNEKLFF. The DNA for the CDR3 is TGTGCCAGCAGCCGCGGGACGGTGAATGAAAAACTGTTTTTT.

The chain has TRBV6-1 and TRBJ1-2; perhaps TRBD1 as D (5 bases). The ends were cut back, 3 bases at V and 1 base at J, with 6 bases in the middle. The germline V gene has CDR1 MNHNS and CDR2 SASEGT. This CDR3 is built from 13 residues. The CDR3 bases are TGTGCCAGCAGTGAGACAGTTAACTATGGCTACACCTTC. The encoded protein is CASSETVNYGYTF.

As for this clone: Germline and junction disagree at one end, which may indicate a read error. The genes are TRBV30 and TRBJ2-2; the D gene is possibly TRBD2 (5 bases). Germline assignment: CDR1 GTSNPN and CDR2 SVGIG (reference sequence). CDR3 length: 15 amino acids. CDR3 nucleotide sequence: TGTGCCAGAAAACACTCCGGGCCCCTTTCCCGGGGAGCTGTTTTT. Translation: CARKHSGPLSRGAVF.

This chain uses TRBV4-1 with TRBJ1-5, with TRBD1 matching 10 bases. The V gene's germline CDR1 is MGHRA and CDR2 YSYEKL. CDR3 length equals 18 residues. Trimming removed 2 bases from V and 0 bases from J; junction bases left unmatched: 7. CDR3 sequence: CASSQTGQGSNSNQPQHF. CDR3 DNA: TGCGCCAGCAGCCAAACGGGACAGGGGAGTAATAGCAATCAGCCCCAGCATTTT.

V gene TRBV7-8 combines with J gene TRBJ1-2, with D possibly being TRBD1 (6 bases). The CDR3 contains 16 residues. Trimming shortened V by 5 bases and J by 7 bases, and 23 bases separated the two germline ends. The germline V gene has CDR1 SGHVS and CDR2 FQNEAQ. The CDR3 nucleotides read TGTGCCAGCAGCCAGGGGACGGGCGGGGGCTTGGGTGGCTACACCTTC. Residues: CASSQGTGGGLGGYTF. Using reference TRBV7-8 and TRBJ1-2 for the parts outside the CDR3, the full variable domain is GAGVSQSPRYKVAKRGQDVALRCDPISGHVSLFWYQQALGQGPEFLTYFQNEAQLDKSGLPSDRFFAERPEGSVSTLKIQRTQQEDSAVYLCASSQGTGGGLGGYTFGSGTRLTVV.

This chain links TRBV30 with TRBJ1-1; 7 nucleotides agree with TRBD1. CDR1 and CDR2 from the germline V gene are GTSNPN and SVGIG (reference sequence). The J segment lost 5 bases and the V segment lost 4 bases, leaving 13 bases of the junction unmatched. The length of the CDR3 is 15 residues. CDR3 coding DNA: TGTGCCTGGAATGTTAGGGGGCTGGAGGGGACTGAAGCTTTCTTT. Its translation: CAWNVRGLEGTEAFF.

The CDR3 DNA reads TGTGCCAGCAGCGGAACAGGGGGCCCAGATACGCAGTATTTT. Protein product: CASSGTGGPDTQYF. This chain connects TRBV5-5 to TRBJ2-3; 9 bases are shared with TRBD1. V dropped 4 bases and J dropped 4; count of bases not matched to a gene: 4. The CDR3 is 14 residues long. Germline V gene lookup returns CDR1 SGHKS and CDR2 YYEKEE (reference sequence).

V usage is TRBV7-3 and J usage is TRBJ2-3; TRBD1 might be the D (6 bases). CDR3 length: 16 residues. V lost 5 bases and J 4 bases, leaving 19 bases between the germline ends. CDR1 is SGHTA, CDR2 FQGTGA, per germline. In DNA form, the CDR3 reads TGTGCCAGCAGCCGGTCAGGGGTCCGATTGGCAGATACGCAGTATTTT. This encodes CASSRSGVRLADTQYF.

The chain links TRBV19 to TRBJ1-2, with TRBD1 as a possible D gene (5 bases). The germline gives CDR1 LNHDA, CDR2 SQIVND (reference sequence). The CDR3 has 14 residues. V was trimmed by 8 bases and J by 2 bases, leaving 15 bases between them. The CDR3 sequence is CASQVRGSNYGYTF. Here the CDR3 DNA reads TGTGCCAGTCAGGTCCGGGGGTCCAACTATGGCTACACCTTC.